This TCR beta chain came from a study of T cell changes during pregnancy in multiple sclerosis. Only in-frame clones appear in the TCRdb table, and some are missing; sequencing was by immunoSEQ multiplex PCR. Altogether around 80,000 clones are present, 85% to 95% being singletons, with the ten largest covering approximately 2.2%. Specimen: peripheral blood, collected before pregnancy. This sequence originates from a female donor with multiple sclerosis, enrolled in a pregnancy study.

The CDR3 here is CASSSPGAGEGYEQYF. CDR3 bases: TGTGCCAGCAGCTCCCCGGGGGCGGGGGAGGGCTACGAGCAGTACTTC. V and J are TRBV7-2 and TRBJ2-7; D possibly corresponds to TRBD2 (7 bases). In germline, CDR1 is SGHTA, CDR2 FQGNSA. Trimming took 4 bases from V and 3 from J, leaving 19 bases between them. This CDR3 comprises 16 residues.